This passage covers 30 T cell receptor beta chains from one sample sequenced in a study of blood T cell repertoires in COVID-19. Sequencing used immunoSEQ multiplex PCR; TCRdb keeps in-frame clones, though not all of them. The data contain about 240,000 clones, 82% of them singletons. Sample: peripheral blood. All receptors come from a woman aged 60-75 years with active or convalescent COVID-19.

CDR3 nucleotide sequence: TGTGCCAGCAGCGTTATCCAGGCTCCTAATGAAAAACTGTTTTTT. Translating it yields CASSVIQAPNEKLFF. This rearrangement joins TRBV11-1 to TRBJ1-4; no clear D gene. The CDR3 spans 15 residues. Germline values: CDR1 SGHAT, CDR2 FQDESV (reference sequence). Trimming shortened V by 5 bases and J by 3 bases, and 13 bases separated the two germline ends.

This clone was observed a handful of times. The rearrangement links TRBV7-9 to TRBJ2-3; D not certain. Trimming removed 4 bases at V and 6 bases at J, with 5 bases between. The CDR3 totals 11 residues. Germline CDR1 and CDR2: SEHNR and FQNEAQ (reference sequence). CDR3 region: CASSYGDTQYF. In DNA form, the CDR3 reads TGTGCCAGCAGCTACGGGGATACGCAGTATTTT.

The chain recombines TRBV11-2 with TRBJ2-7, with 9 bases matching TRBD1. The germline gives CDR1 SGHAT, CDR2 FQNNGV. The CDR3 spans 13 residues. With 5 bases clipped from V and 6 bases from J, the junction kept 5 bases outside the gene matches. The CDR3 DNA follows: TGTGCCAGCAGCCGGGGACAGGGACTCGAGCAGTACTTC. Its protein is CASSRGQGLEQYF.

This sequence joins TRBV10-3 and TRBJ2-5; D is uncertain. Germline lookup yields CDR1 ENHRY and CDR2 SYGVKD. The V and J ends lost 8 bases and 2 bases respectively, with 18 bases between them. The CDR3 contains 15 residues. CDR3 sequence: CAIQRAPSAQETQYF. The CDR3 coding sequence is TGTGCCATCCAGAGAGCGCCCAGCGCGCAAGAGACCCAGTACTTC.

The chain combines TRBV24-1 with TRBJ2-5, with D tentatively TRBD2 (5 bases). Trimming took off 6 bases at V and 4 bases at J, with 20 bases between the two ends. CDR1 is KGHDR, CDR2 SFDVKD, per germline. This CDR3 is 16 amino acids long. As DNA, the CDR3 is TGTGCCACCAGTTTGGAAAGCCGGAGCGGTTTAGAGACCCAGTACTTC. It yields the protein CATSLESRSGLETQYF.

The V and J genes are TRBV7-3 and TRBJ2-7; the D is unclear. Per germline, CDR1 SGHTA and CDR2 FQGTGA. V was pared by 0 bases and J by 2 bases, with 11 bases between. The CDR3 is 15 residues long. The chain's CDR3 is CASSLTPTVAYEQYF. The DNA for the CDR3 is TGTGCCAGCAGCTTAACCCCCACTGTAGCCTACGAGCAGTACTTC. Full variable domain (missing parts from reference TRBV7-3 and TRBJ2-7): GAGVSQTPSNKVTEKGKYVELRCDPISGHTALYWYRQSLGQGPEFLIYFQGTGAADDSGLPNDRFFAVRPEGSVSTLKIQRTERGDSAVYLCASSLTPTVAYEQYFGPGTRLTVT.

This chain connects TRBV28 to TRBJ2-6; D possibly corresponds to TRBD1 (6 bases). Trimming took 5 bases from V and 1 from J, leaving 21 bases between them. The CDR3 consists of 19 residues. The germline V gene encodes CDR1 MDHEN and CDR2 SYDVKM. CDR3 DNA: TGTGCCAGCAGTCCCCAGGGGCCGAGGGGGAGATCTGGGGCCAACGTCCTGACTTTC. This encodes CASSPQGPRGRSGANVLTF.

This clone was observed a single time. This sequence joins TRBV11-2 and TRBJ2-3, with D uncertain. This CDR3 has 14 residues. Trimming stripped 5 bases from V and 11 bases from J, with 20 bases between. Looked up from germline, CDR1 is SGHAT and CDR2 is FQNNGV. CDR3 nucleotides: TGTGCCAGCAGCGAAACCCTTCTCGCAGTCGAGCAGTATTTT. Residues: CASSETLLAVEQYF.

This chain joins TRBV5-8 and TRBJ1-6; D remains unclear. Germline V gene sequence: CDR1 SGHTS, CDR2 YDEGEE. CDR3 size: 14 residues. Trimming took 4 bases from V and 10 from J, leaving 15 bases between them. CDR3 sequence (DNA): TGTGCCAGCAGCCGTGCGTGGTCCGGGTCACCCCTCCACTTT. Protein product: CASSRAWSGSPLHF.

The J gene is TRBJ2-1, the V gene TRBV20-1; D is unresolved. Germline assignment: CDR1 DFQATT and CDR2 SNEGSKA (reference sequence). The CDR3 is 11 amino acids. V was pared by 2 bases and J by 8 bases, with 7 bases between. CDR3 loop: CSARPVYEQFF. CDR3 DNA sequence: TGCAGTGCTAGACCGGTATATGAGCAGTTCTTC.

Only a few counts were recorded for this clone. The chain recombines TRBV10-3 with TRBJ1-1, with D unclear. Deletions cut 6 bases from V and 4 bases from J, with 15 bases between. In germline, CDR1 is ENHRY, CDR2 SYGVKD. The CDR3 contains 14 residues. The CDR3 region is CAISHGTRGTEAFF. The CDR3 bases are TGTGCCATCAGCCACGGTACGAGAGGCACTGAAGCTTTCTTT.

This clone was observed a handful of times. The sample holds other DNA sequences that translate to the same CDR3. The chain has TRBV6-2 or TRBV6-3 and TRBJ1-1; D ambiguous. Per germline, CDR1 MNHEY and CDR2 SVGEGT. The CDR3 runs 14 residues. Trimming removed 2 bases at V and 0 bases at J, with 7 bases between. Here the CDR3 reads CASSYGPMNTEAFF. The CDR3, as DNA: TGTGCCAGCAGTTACGGCCCGATGAACACTGAAGCTTTCTTT.

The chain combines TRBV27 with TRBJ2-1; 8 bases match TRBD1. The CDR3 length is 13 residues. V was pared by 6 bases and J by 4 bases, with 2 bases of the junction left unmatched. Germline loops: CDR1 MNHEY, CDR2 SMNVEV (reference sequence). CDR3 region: CASSGQGYNEQFF. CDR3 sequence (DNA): TGTGCCAGCAGCGGACAGGGATACAATGAGCAGTTCTTC.

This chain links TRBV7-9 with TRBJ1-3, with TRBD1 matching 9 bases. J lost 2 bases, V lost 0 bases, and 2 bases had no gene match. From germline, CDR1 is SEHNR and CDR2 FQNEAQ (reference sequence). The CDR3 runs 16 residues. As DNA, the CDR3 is TGTGCCAGCAGCTTAGCAGGGACAGGGACTGGAAACACCATATATTTT. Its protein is CASSLAGTGTGNTIYF.

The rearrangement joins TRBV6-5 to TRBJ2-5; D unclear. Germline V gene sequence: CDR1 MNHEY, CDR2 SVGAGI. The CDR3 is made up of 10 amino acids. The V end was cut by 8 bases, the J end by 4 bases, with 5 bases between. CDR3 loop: CASGRETQYF. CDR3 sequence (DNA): TGTGCCAGCGGCCGAGAGACCCAGTACTTC.

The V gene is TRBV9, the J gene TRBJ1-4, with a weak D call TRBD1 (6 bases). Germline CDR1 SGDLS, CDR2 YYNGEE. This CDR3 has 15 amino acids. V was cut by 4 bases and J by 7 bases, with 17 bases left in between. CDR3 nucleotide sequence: TGTGCCAGCAGCCCAGGTGGGACACGGGCTGAAAAACTGTTTTTT. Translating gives CASSPGGTRAEKLFF.

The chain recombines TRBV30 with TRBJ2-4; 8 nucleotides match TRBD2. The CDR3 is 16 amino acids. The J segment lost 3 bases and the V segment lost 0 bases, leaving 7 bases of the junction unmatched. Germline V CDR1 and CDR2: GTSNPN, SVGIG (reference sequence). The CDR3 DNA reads TGTGCCTGGAGTGTACGGCAGCGGGGGATCAAAAACATTCAGTACTTC. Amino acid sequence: CAWSVRQRGIKNIQYF.

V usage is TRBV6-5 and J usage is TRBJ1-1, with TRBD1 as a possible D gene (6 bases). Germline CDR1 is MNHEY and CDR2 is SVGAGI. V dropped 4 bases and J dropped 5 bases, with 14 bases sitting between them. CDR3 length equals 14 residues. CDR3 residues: CASSSPGAKTEAFF. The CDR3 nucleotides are TGTGCCAGCAGTTCGCCAGGGGCGAAAACTGAAGCTTTCTTT.

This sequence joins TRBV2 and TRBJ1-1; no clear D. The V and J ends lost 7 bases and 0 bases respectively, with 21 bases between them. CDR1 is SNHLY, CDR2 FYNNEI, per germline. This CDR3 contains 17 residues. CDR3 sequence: CASTKHRGNLMNTEAFF. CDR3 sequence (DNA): TGTGCCAGCACTAAACACCGAGGTAATCTGATGAACACTGAAGCTTTCTTT. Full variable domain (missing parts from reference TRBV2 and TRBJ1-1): EPEVTQTPSHQVTQMGQEVILRCVPISNHLYFYWYRQILGQKVEFLVSFYNNEISEKSEIFDDQFSVERPDGSNFTLKIRSTKLEDSAMYFCASTKHRGNLMNTEAFFGQGTRLTVV.

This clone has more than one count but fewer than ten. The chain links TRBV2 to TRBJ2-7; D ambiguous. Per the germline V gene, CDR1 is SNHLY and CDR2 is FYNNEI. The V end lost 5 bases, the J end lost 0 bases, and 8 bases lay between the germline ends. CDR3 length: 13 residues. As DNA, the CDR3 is TGTGCCAGCAGTCCAAGGAGCTCCTACGAGCAGTACTTC. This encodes CASSPRSSYEQYF.

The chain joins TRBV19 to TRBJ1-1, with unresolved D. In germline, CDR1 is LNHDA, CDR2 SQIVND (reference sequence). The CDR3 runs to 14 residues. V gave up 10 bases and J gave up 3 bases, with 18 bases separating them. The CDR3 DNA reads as TGTGCCACGGGGTCCGGTTATTCTTACACTGAAGCTTTCTTT. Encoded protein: CATGSGYSYTEAFF.

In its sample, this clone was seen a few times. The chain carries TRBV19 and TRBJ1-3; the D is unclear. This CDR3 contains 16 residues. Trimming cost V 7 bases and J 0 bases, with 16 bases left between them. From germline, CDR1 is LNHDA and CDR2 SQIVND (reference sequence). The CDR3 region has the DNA TGTGCCAGTATCGATGAGAAGACAAGCTCTGGAAACACCATATATTTT. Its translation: CASIDEKTSSGNTIYF.

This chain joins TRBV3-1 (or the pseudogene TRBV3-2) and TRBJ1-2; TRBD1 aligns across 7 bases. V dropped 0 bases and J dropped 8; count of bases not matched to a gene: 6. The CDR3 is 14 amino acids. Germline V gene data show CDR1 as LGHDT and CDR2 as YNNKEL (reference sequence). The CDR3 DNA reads TGTGCCAGCAGCCAAGACCGACAGGGCTGGGGCTACACCTTC. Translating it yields CASSQDRQGWGYTF.

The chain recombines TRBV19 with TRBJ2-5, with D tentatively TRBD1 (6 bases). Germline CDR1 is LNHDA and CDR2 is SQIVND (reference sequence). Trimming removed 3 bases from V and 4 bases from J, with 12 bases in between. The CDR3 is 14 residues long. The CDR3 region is CASSMGGQPETQYF. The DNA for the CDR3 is TGTGCCAGTAGTATGGGTGGACAGCCAGAGACCCAGTACTTC.

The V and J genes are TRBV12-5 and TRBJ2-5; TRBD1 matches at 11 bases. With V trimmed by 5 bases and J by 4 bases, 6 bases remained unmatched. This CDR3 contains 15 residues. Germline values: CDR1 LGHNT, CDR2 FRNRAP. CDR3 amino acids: CASGVGQGVRETQYF. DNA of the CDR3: TGTGCTAGTGGTGTGGGACAGGGGGTTCGAGAGACCCAGTACTTC. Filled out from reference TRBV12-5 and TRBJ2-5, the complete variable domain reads DARVTQTPRHKVTEMGQEVTMRCQPILGHNTVFWYRQTMMQGLELLAYFRNRAPLDDSGMPKDRFSAEMPDATLATLKIQPSEPRDSAVYFCASGVGQGVRETQYFGPGTRLLVL.

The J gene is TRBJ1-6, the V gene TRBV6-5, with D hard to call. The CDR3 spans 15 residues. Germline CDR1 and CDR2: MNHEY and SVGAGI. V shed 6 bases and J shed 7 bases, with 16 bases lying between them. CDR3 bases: TGTGCCAGCAGCTCGCGACAAGGAGGGAATTCACCCCTCCACTTT. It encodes CASSSRQGGNSPLHF.

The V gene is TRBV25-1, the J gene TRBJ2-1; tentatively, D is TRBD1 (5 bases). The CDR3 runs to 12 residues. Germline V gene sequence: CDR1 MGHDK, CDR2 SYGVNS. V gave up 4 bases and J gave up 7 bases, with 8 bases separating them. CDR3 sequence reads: CASSVGVNEQFF. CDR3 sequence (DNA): TGTGCCAGCAGTGTAGGGGTAAATGAGCAGTTCTTC.

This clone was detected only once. The CDR3 reads CASSGRWGQANTGELFF. The DNA of the CDR3 is TGTGCCAGCAGCGGCAGGTGGGGACAGGCGAACACCGGGGAGCTGTTTTTT. The chain is built from TRBV7-9 and TRBJ2-2; 8 bases are shared with TRBD1. The trim removed 5 bases at V and 0 bases at J, leaving 8 bases unmatched. Per germline, CDR1 SEHNR and CDR2 FQNEAQ (reference sequence). The CDR3 runs 17 residues.

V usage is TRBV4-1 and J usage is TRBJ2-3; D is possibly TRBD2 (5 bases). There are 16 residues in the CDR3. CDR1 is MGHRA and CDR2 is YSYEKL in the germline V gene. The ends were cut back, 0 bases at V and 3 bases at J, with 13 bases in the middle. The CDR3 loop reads CASSQDPERGTDTQYF. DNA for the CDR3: TGCGCCAGCAGCCAAGATCCAGAGCGAGGGACAGATACGCAGTATTTT.

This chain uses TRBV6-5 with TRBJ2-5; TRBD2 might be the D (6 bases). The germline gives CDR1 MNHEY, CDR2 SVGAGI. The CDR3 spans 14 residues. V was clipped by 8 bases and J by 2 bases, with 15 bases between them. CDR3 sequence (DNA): TGTGCCAGCTCCCCTGCTAGCGTACAAGAGACCCAGTACTTC. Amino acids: CASSPASVQETQYF.